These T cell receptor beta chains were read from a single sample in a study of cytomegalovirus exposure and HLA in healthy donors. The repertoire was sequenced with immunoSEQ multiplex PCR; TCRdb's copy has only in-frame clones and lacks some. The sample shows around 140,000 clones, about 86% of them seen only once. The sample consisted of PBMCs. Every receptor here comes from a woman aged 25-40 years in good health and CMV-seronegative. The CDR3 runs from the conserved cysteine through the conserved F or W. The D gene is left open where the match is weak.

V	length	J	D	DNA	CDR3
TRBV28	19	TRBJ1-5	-	TGTGCCAGCAGTTTCTCCATTGGGGGGGGAGGTCACGCATATCAGCCCCAGCATTTT	CASSFSIGGGGHAYQPQHF
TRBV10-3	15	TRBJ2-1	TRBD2	TGTGCCATCAGTCTCGGGACTAGCGTAGTTAGTGAGCAGTTCTTC	CAISLGTSVVSEQFF
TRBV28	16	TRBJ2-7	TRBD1	TGTGCCAGCAGTAAACCTTACGGGACAGGGTCTTTCGAGCAGTACTTC	CASSKPYGTGSFEQYF
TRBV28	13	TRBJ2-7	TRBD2	TGTGCCAGCGCCCCGGGAGGTAGTTACGAGCAGTACTTC	CASAPGGSYEQYF
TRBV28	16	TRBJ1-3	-	TGTGCCAGCCACCCGTTGCGGGGCCTAGGAGGAAACACCATATATTTT	CASHPLRGLGGNTIYF
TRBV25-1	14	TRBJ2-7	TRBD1	TGTGCCAGCAGTAGACCGGGACAGGTCTACGAGCAGTACTTC	CASSRPGQVYEQYF
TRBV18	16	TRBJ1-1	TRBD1	TGTGCCAGCTCACCTTACCCCGGACAGGTGACCACTGAAGCTTTCTTT	CASSPYPGQVTTEAFF
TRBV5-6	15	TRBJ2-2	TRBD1	TGTGCCAGCAACTTACAGGGGGCGGGTACCGGGGAGCTGTTTTTT	CASNLQGAGTGELFF
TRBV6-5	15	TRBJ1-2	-	TGTGCCAGCAGTTTCCACGGGACACGGGTGGGTGGCTACACCTTC	CASSFHGTRVGGYTF
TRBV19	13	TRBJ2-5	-	TGTGCCAGTAGCCGGACAGTACAAGAGACCCAGTACTTC	CASSRTVQETQYF
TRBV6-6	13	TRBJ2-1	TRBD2	TGTGCCAGCAGCTTACCGACTAGCGGGAGACCGTTCTTC	CASSLPTSGRPFF
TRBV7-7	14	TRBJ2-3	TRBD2	TGTGCCAGCAGCCCGACTAGCGCCACAGATACGCAGTATTTT	CASSPTSATDTQYF
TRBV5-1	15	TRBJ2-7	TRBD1	TGCGCCAGCAGCTTGGTGACAGGGCGGACCTACGAGCAGTACTTC	CASSLVTGRTYEQYF
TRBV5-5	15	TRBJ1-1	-	TGTGCCAGCAGCCCCCGATCAGGGGCGAACACTGAAGCTTTCTTT	CASSPRSGANTEAFF
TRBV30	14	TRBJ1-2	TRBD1	TGTGCCTGGAGTGTGGGACAGGGGATTTATGGCTACACCTTC	CAWSVGQGIYGYTF
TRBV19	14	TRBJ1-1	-	TGTGCCAGTAGTATAGGGGTAGGGGGATCTGAAGCTTTCTTT	CASSIGVGGSEAFF
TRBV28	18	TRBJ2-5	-	TGTGCCAGCAGTTTGGGGCACTTGATAGTCCCAACGAAAGAGACCCAGTACTTC	CASSLGHLIVPTKETQYF
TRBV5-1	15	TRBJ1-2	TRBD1	TGCGCCAGCAGCTTGGCTGACAGGGGGCAAGATGGCTACACCTTC	CASSLADRGQDGYTF
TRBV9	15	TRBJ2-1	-	TGTGCCAGCAGCGTAGCTCAGGGCTCGTACAATGAGCAGTTCTTC	CASSVAQGSYNEQFF
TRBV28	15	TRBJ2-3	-	TGTGCCAGCAGTTTAGTACAGGGAAACACAGATACGCAGTATTTT	CASSLVQGNTDTQYF
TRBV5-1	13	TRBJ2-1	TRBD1	TGCGCCAGCAGCGAGACAGGGAACAATGAGCAGTTCTTC	CASSETGNNEQFF
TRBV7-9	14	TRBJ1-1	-	TGTGCCAGCAGCTTAGCGGAGGGTAATTCCGAAGCTTTCTTT	CASSLAEGNSEAFF